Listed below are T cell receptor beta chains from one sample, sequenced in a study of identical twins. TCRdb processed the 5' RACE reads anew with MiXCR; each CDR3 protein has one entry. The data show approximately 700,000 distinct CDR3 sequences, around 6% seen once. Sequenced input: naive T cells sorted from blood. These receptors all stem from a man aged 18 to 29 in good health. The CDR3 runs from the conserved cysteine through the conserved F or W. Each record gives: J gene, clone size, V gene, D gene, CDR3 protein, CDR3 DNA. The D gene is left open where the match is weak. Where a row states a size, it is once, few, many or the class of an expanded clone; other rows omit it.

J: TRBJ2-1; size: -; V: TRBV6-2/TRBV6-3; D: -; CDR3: CASGIPGSYNEQFF; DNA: TGTGCCAGCGGGATCCCTGGCTCCTACAATGAGCAGTTCTTC
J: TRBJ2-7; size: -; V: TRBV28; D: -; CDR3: CASSLTLWEQYF; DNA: TGTGCCAGCAGTTTAACACTTTGGGAGCAGTACTTC
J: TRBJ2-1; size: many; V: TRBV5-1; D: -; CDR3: CASSGDNEQFF; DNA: TGCGCCAGCAGCGGGGACAATGAGCAGTTCTTC
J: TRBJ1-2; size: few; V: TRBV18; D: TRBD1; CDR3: CASSPFGTGDGSYTF; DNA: TGTGCCAGCTCACCATTTGGAACAGGGGATGGGAGCTACACCTTC
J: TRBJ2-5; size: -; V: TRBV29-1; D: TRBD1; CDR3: CSVAPGGPRETQYF; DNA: TGCAGCGTTGCACCAGGGGGCCCTCGGGAGACCCAGTACTTC
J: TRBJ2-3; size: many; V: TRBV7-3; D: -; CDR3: CASSLTGPADTQYF; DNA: TGTGCCAGCAGCTTAACGGGACCGGCAGATACGCAGTATTTT
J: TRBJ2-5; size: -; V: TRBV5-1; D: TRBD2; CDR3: CASSLNEGGRETQYF; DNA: TGCGCCAGCAGCTTGAACGAGGGCGGGAGAGAGACCCAGTACTTC
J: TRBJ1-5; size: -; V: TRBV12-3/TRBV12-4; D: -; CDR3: CASSLAGFNQPQHF; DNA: TGTGCCAGCAGTTTAGCGGGTTTCAATCAGCCCCAGCATTTT
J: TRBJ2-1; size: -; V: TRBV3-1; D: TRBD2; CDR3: CASSPGGGLFF; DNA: TGTGCCAGCAGCCCCGGCGGGGGGCTGTTCTTC
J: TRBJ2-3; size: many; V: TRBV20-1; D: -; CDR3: CSAPLWSGADTQYF; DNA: TGCAGTGCTCCCCTATGGAGTGGCGCAGATACGCAGTATTTT
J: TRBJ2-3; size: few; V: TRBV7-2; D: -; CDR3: CASSLVEGVRTDTQYF; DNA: TGTGCCAGCAGCTTAGTTGAGGGTGTCCGCACAGATACGCAGTATTTT
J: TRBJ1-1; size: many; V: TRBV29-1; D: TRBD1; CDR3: CSVRQGTNTEAFF; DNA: TGCAGCGTTCGACAGGGCACAAACACTGAAGCTTTCTTT
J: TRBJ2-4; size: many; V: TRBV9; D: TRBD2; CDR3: CASSVDSGRRFPKNIQYF; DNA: TGTGCCAGCAGCGTAGATAGCGGGAGAAGATTTCCCAAAAACATTCAGTACTTC
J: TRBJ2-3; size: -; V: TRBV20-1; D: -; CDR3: CSASKRQKGEDTQYF; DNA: TGCAGTGCTTCCAAGCGGCAAAAGGGAGAAGATACGCAGTATTTT
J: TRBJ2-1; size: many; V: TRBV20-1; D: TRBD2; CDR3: CSATGTSGSLYEQFF; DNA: TGCAGTGCAACTGGGACTAGCGGGAGCTTATATGAGCAGTTCTTC
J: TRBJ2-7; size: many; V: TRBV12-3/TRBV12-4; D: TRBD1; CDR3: CASRAPGQSREQYF; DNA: TGTGCCAGCAGGGCGCCGGGACAGTCTCGGGAGCAGTACTTC
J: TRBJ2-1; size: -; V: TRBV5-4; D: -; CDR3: CASSLRGASSYNEQFF; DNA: TGTGCCAGCAGCTTGCGAGGGGCGAGCTCCTACAATGAGCAGTTCTTC
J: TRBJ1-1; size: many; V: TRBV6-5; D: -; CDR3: CASSYSIAMNTEAFF; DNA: TGTGCCAGCAGTTACTCGATAGCCATGAACACTGAAGCTTTCTTT
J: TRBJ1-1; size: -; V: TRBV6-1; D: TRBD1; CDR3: CASSLDRDRTEAFF; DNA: TGTGCCAGCAGCCTGGACAGGGACCGCACTGAAGCTTTCTTT
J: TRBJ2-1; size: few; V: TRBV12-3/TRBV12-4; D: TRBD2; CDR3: CASSLTSSGSELYNEQFF; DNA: TGTGCCAGCAGTTTAACTTCTAGCGGGAGCGAACTCTACAATGAGCAGTTCTTC
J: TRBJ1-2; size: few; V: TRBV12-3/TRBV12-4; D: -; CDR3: CASTWGVKSSGYTF; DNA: TGTGCCAGCACCTGGGGGGTGAAAAGCAGTGGCTACACCTTC
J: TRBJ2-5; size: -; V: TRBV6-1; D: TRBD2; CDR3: CASSAILAGLKETQYF; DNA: TGTGCCAGCAGTGCCATACTAGCGGGGTTGAAAGAGACCCAGTACTTC
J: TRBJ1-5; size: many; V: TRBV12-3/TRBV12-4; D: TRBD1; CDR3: CASSYRGFQPQHF; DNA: TGTGCCAGCAGCTACAGGGGATTTCAGCCCCAGCATTTT
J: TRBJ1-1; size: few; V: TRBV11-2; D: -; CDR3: CASSLDLGASHRGPPTSNTEAFF; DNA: TGTGCCAGCAGCTTAGACCTCGGGGCGAGTCACCGAGGACCCCCAACATCGAACACTGAAGCTTTCTTT
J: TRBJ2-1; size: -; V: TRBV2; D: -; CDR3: CASRVAEEQFF; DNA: TGTGCCAGCAGGGTAGCGGAAGAGCAGTTCTTC
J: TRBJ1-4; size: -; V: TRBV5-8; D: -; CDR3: CASGDGSPNEKLFF; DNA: TGTGCCAGCGGGGACGGAAGCCCTAATGAAAAACTGTTTTTT
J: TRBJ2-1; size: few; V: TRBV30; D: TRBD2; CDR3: CAESGRALNEQFF; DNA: TGTGCCGAAAGCGGGAGGGCCCTCAATGAGCAGTTCTTC
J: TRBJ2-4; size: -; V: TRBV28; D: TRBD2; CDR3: CASSHLGLAELKNIQYF; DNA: TGTGCCAGCAGTCACCTGGGACTAGCGGAATTAAAAAACATTCAGTACTTC
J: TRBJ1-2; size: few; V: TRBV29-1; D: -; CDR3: CSVEPRVKDYGYTF; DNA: TGCAGCGTTGAACCCAGGGTGAAGGACTATGGCTACACCTTC
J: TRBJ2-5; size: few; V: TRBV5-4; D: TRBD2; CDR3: CASSTLAGMEETQYF; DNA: TGTGCCAGCAGTACTCTAGCGGGCATGGAAGAGACCCAGTACTTC
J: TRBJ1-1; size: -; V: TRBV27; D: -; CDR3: CAVRGPGSTEAFF; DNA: TGTGCCGTCAGGGGACCTGGTTCCACTGAAGCTTTCTTT
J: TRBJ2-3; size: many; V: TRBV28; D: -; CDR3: CASSPGTEMRDTQYF; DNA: TGTGCCAGCAGCCCAGGGACGGAGATGAGAGATACGCAGTATTTT
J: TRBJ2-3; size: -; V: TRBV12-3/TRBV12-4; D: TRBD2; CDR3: CASRGLAGGPLSTDTQYF; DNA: TGTGCCAGCAGAGGACTAGCGGGAGGCCCCCTCAGCACAGATACGCAGTATTTT
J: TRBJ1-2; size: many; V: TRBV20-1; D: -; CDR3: CSAPVSRGFYGYTF; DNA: TGCAGTGCTCCTGTTTCCAGGGGCTTCTATGGCTACACCTTC
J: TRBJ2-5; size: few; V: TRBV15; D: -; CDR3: CATSRHQETQYF; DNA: TGTGCCACCAGCAGACATCAAGAGACCCAGTACTTC
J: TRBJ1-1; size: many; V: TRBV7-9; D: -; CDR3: CASSSSPTEAFF; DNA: TGTGCCAGCAGTTCGAGCCCCACTGAAGCTTTCTTT
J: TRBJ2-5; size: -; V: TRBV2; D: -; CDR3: CASTPWGIAQETQYF; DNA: TGTGCCAGCACCCCCTGGGGCATCGCCCAAGAGACCCAGTACTTC
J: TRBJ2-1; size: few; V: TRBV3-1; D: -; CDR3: CASSPQGVRGSNEQFF; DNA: TGTGCCAGCAGCCCGCAAGGGGTCCGGGGGAGCAATGAGCAGTTCTTC
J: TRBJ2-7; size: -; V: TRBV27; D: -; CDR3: CASTPAGRYEQYF; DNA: TGTGCCAGCACCCCGGCAGGGAGGTACGAGCAGTACTTC
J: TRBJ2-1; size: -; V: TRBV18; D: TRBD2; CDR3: CASSPIQRGNEQFF; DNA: TGTGCCAGCTCACCAATCCAGCGGGGGAATGAGCAGTTCTTC
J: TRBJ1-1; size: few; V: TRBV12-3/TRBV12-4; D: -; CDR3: CASSPTQQAMNTEAFF; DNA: TGTGCCAGCAGCCCCACCCAACAGGCTATGAACACTGAAGCTTTCTTT
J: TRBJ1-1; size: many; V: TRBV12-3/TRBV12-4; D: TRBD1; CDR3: CASRATGAEAFF; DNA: TGTGCCAGCAGAGCGACAGGGGCTGAAGCTTTCTTT
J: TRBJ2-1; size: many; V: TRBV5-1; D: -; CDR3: CASNRDYNEQFF; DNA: TGCGCCAGCAACCGGGATTACAATGAGCAGTTCTTC
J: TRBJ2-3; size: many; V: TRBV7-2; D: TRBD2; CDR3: CASSLGAGGSTQYF; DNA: TGTGCCAGCAGCTTAGGAGCGGGAGGCAGTACGCAGTATTTT
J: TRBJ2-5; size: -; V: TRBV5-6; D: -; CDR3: CASSLAGGRTNQETQYF; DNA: TGTGCCAGCAGCTTGGCCGGTGGCAGGACTAACCAAGAGACCCAGTACTTC
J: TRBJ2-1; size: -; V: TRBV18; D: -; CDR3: CASSPLAGTPGNEQFF; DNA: TGTGCCAGCTCACCACTTGCGGGGACTCCTGGCAATGAGCAGTTCTTC
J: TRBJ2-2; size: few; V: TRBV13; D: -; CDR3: CASSSKDIGELFF; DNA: TGTGCCAGCAGCTCAAAGGACATCGGGGAGCTGTTTTTT
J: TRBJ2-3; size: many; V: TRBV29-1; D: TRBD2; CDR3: CSVRTRITDTQYF; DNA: TGCAGCGTTAGGACTAGAATCACAGATACGCAGTATTTT
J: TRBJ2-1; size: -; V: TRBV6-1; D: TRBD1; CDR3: CASRGAKPGQGRGLGNEQFF; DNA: TGTGCCAGCAGAGGAGCGAAGCCGGGACAGGGAAGGGGTTTGGGGAATGAGCAGTTCTTC
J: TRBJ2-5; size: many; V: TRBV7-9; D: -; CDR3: CASSPLAQETQYF; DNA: TGTGCCAGCAGCCCCCTAGCGCAAGAGACCCAGTACTTC
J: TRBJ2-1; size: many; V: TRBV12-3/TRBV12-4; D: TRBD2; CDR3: CASSLTSGSKNEQFF; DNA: TGTGCCAGCAGTTTGACTAGCGGGAGTAAAAATGAGCAGTTCTTC
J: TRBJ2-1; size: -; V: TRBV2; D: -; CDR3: CASSDPLVIRNEQFF; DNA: TGTGCCAGCAGTGATCCCCTAGTAATTCGGAATGAGCAGTTCTTC
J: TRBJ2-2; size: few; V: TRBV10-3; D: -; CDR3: CAISVLGAEDTGELFF; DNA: TGTGCCATCAGCGTTTTAGGCGCGGAGGATACCGGGGAGCTGTTTTTT
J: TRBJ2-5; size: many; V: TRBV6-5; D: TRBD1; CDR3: CASSSFWDSQETQYF; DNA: TGTGCCAGCAGTTCCTTTTGGGACAGCCAAGAGACCCAGTACTTC
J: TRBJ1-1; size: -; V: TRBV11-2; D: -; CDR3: CASSFGRREAFF; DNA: TGTGCCAGCAGCTTTGGGCGGAGGGAAGCTTTCTTT
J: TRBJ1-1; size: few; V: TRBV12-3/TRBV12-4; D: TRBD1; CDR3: CASSVTGQGLSFF; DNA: TGTGCCAGCAGTGTCACTGGACAGGGGTTGTCTTTCTTT
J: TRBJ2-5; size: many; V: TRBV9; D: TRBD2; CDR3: CASSVGTSGRGKQETQYF; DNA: TGTGCCAGCAGCGTTGGGACTAGCGGGAGGGGGAAGCAAGAGACCCAGTACTTC
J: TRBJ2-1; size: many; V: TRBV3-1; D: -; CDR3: CASSRGSGAFDEQFF; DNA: TGTGCCAGCAGCCGAGGGAGTGGGGCTTTCGATGAGCAGTTCTTC
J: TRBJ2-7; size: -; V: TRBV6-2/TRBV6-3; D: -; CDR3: CASSPGPQQDEQYF; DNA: TGTGCCAGCAGTCCGGGACCTCAGCAAGACGAGCAGTACTTC
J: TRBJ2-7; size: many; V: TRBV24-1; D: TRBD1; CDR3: CATSDPGQGNEQYF; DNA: TGTGCCACCAGTGACCCGGGACAGGGAAACGAGCAGTACTTC